These 5 T cell receptor beta chains were all obtained from the same sample, sequenced in a study of siplizumab effects on memory and regulatory T cells. Using immunoSEQ multiplex PCR, the repertoire was profiled, and TCRdb retains in-frame clones only, with some absent. The sample includes approximately 1,200 clones, roughly four fifths of them seen just once. Sequenced material: TEMRA CD8+ T cells sorted from blood. Indicated subset: unstimulated CD8+ CD45RA+ effector memory T cells. Receptors were obtained from a human donor in good health.

This chain's CDR3 is CASSYGTEVIEQYF. Here the CDR3 DNA reads TGTGCCAGCAGTTACGGGACAGAGGTTATCGAGCAGTACTTC. The V gene is TRBV6-6, the J gene TRBJ2-7; 7 nucleotides align to TRBD1. Germline V gene data show CDR1 as MNHNY and CDR2 as SVGAGI (reference sequence). V lost 2 bases, J lost 6 bases, and 7 bases stayed unmatched. CDR3 length: 14 residues.

This chain links TRBV27 with TRBJ2-1, with 14 bases matching TRBD2. CDR3 length equals 20 residues. The germline V gene has CDR1 MNHEY and CDR2 SMNVEV (reference sequence). Losses at the gene ends were 6 bases for V and 5 bases for J; bases not matched to a gene: 18. The CDR3 nucleotides read TGTGCCAGCAGGGACAGGGAAGGGACTAGCGGGAGTTCGCCGCACAATGAGCAGTTCTTC. This gives the protein CASRDREGTSGSSPHNEQFF.

A few counts support this clone. The chain links TRBV2 to TRBJ1-6; no clear D. The CDR3 is 15 residues long. V was pared by 6 bases and J by 0 bases, with 9 bases between. CDR1 and CDR2 from the germline V gene are SNHLY and FYNNEI. CDR3 loop: CASRPQSSYNSPLHF. DNA of the CDR3: TGTGCCAGCAGGCCCCAGAGCTCCTATAATTCACCCCTCCACTTT.

The J gene is TRBJ2-7, the V gene TRBV11-3; D call uncertain. Deletions cut 1 base from V and 3 bases from J, with 4 bases between. The CDR3 consists of 12 residues. Germline V gene lookup returns CDR1 SGHNT and CDR2 YENEEA. The CDR3 protein is CASSLVFYEQYF. The CDR3 DNA follows: TGTGCCAGCAGCTTAGTGTTCTACGAGCAGTACTTC.

The V call is TRBV5-4, the J call TRBJ2-1; D possibly corresponds to TRBD2 (5 bases). V dropped 3 bases and J dropped 6 bases, with 10 bases sitting between them. This CDR3 comprises 13 residues. Germline CDR1 SGHNT, CDR2 YYREEE (reference sequence). The CDR3 DNA reads as TGTGCCAGCAGCTATGCCAGCGGCAATGAGCAGTTCTTC. Translation: CASSYASGNEQFF.